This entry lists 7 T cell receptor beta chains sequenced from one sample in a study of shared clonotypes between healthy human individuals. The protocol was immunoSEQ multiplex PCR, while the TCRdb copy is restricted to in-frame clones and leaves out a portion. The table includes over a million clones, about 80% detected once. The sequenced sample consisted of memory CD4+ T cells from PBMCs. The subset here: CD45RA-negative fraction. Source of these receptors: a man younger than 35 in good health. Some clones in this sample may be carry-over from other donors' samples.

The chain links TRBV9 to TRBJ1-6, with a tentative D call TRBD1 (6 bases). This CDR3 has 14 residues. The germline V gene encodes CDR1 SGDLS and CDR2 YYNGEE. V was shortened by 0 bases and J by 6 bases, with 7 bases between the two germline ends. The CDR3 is CASSVDRANSPLHF. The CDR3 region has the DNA TGTGCCAGCAGCGTAGACAGGGCTAATTCACCCCTCCACTTT.

The CDR3 sequence is CASSRQAFYEQYF. The CDR3 nucleotides read TGTGCCAGCAGCCGACAGGCCTTCTACGAGCAGTACTTC. This rearrangement joins TRBV7-6 to TRBJ2-7, with D maybe TRBD1 (6 bases). With 5 bases removed from V and 3 bases from J, the gap between germline ends came to 11 bases. Per the germline V gene, CDR1 is SGHVS and CDR2 is FNYEAQ. The CDR3 is 13 amino acids.

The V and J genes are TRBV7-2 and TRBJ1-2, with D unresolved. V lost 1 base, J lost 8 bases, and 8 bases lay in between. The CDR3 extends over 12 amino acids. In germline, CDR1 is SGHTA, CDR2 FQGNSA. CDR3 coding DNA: TGTGCCAGCAGCTTAGACGCGGAAGGCTACACCTTC. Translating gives CASSLDAEGYTF. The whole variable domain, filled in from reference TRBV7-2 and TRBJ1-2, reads GAGVSQSPSNKVTEKGKDVELRCDPISGHTALYWYRQSLGQGLEFLIYFQGNSAPDKSGLPSDRFSAERTGGSVSTLTIQRTQQEDSAVYLCASSLDAEGYTFGSGTRLTVV.

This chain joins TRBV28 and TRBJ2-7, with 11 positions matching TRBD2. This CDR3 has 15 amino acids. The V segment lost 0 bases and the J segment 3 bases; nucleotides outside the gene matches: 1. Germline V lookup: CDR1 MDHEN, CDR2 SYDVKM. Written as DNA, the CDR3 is TGTGCCAGCAGTTTATGGGGACTAGCGGTCTACGAGCAGTACTTC. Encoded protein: CASSLWGLAVYEQYF.

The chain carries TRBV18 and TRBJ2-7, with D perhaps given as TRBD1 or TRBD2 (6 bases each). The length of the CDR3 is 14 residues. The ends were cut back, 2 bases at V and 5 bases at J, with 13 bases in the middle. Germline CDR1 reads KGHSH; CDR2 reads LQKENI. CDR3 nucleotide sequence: TGTGCCAGCTCACCATGGGGGGCACGTAACGAGCAGTACTTC. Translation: CASSPWGARNEQYF.

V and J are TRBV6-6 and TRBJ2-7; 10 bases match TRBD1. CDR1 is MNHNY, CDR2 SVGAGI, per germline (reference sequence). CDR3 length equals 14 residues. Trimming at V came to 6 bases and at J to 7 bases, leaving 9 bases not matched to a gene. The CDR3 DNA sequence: TGTGCCAGCAGAAGTCGGGGACAGGGGCAAGAGCAGTACTTC. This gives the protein CASRSRGQGQEQYF.

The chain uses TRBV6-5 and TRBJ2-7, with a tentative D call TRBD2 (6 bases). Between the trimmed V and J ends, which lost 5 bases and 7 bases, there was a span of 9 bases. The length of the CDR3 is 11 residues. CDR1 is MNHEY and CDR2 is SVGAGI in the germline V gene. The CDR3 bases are TGTGCCAGCAGTGCGGGACTGGAGCAGTACTTC. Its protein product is CASSAGLEQYF.